A few counts support the clone carrying this TCR beta chain. Its target is unknown. The sample originates from a study of T cells after posttransplantation cyclophosphamide. General study results and limits: Blood and skin or GI T cell repertoires showed limited TRB overlap. TRB clonality was highly associated with recipient CMV seropositivity and reactivation.

Repertoires were generated with immunoSEQ multiplex PCR, while TCRdb's copy carries only in-frame clones and drops some. Listed for the sample are about 38,000 clones, none seen a single time. Per the germline V gene, CDR1 is MGHRA and CDR2 is YSYEKL. This CDR3 region has 18 residues. V dropped 1 base and J dropped 0; count of bases not matched to a gene: 11. The related graft donor's blood sample was taken on the day of bone marrow donation. The rearrangement joins TRBV4-1 to TRBJ1-2; 7 positions match TRBD1. The sequence derives from a man aged 25 to 40 in good health and a related stem cell transplant donor. The sample comprised PBMCs. Here the CDR3 DNA reads TGCGCCAGCAGCCAAGCCGCCATCCGGGACAGAACTAACTATGGCTACACCTTC. It translates to CASSQAAIRDRTNYGYTF.